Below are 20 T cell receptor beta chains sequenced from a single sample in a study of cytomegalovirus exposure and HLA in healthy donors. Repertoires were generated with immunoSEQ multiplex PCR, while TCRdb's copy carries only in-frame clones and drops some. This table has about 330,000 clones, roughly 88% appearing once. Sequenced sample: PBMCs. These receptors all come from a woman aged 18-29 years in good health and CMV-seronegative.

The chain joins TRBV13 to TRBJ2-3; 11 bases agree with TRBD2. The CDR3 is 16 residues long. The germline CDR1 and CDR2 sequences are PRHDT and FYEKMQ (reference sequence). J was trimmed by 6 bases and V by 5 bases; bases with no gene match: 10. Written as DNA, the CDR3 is TGTGCCAGCAGCGCTCGGGGACTAGCGGATGGGGATACGCAGTATTTT. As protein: CASSARGLADGDTQYF.

The CDR3: CASSSRLAGVVEQFF. The CDR3 DNA reads TGTGCCAGCAGCTCACGACTAGCGGGAGTTGTTGAGCAGTTCTTC. The chain employs TRBV5-7 and TRBJ2-1; the match to TRBD2 covers 12 bases. TRBV5-7 belongs to the ORF category, with a function that is uncertain. The CDR3 length is 15 residues. Trimming removed 3 bases from V and 9 bases from J; junction bases left unmatched: 7.

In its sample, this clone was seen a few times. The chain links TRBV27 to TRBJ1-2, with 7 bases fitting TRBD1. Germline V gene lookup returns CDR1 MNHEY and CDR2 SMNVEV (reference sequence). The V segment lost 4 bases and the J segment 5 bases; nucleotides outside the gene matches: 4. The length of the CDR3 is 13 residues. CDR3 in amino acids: CASSYTTGYGYTF. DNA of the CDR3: TGTGCCAGCAGTTACACGACAGGGTATGGCTACACCTTC.

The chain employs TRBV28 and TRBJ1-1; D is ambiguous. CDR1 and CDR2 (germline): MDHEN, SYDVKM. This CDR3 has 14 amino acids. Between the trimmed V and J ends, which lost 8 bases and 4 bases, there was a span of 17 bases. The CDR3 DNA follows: TGTGCCAGCCGACTGGAGGGAATCGGCACTGAAGCTTTCTTT. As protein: CASRLEGIGTEAFF.

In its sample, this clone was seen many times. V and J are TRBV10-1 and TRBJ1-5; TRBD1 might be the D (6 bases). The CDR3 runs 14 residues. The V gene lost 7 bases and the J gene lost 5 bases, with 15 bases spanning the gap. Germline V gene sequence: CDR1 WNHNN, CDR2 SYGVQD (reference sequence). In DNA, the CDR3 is TGCGCCAGCACTCTACAGGGTCTTGATCAGCCCCAGCATTTT. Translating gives CASTLQGLDQPQHF.

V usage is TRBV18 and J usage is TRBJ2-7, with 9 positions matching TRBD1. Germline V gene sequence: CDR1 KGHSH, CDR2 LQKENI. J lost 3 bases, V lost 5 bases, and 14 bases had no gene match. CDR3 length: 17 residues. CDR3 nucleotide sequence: TGTGCCAGCTCAGCTGCGTTCGGACAGGGGACACGCTACGAGCAGTACTTC. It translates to CASSAAFGQGTRYEQYF.

CDR3 residues: CASSPKTPGLAGVGYEQYF. Written as DNA, the CDR3 is TGTGCCAGCAGCCCGAAGACACCTGGACTAGCGGGAGTAGGATACGAGCAGTACTTC. This chain connects TRBV11-3 to TRBJ2-7; 13 bases line up with TRBD2. V gave up 5 bases and J gave up 4 bases; unmatched junction bases: 17. This CDR3 has 19 residues. Germline V CDR1 and CDR2: SGHNT, YENEEA.

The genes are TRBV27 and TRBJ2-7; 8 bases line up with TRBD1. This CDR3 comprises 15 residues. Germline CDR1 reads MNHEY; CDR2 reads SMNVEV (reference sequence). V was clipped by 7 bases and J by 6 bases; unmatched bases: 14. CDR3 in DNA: TGTGCCAGCACCCCGGATACAGGGGGTAAAGGCGAGCAGTACTTC. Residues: CASTPDTGGKGEQYF.

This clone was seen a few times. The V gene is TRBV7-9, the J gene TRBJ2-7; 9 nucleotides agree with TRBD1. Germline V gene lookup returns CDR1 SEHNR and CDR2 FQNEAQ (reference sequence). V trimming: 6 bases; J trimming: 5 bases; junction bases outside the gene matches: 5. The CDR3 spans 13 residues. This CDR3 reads CASRSTGGDEQYF. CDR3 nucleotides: TGTGCCAGCAGATCGACAGGGGGGGACGAGCAGTACTTC. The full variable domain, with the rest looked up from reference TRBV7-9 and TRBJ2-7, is DTGVSQNPRHKITKRGQNVTFRCDPISEHNRLYWYRQTLGQGPEFLTYFQNEAQLEKSRLLSDRFSAERPKGSFSTLEIQRTEQGDSAMYLCASRSTGGDEQYFGPGTRLTVT.

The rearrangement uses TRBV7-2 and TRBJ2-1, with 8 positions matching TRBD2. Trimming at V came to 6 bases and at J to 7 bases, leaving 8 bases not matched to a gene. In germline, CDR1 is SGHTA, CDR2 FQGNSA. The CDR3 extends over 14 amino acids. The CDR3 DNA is TGTGCCAGCAGTGAGCGGGAGATCTGGAATGAGCAGTTCTTC. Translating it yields CASSEREIWNEQFF.

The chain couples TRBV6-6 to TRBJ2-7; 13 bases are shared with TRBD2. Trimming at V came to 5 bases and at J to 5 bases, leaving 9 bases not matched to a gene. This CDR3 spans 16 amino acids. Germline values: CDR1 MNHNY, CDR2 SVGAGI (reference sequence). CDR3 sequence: CASSRTSGGGGDEQYF. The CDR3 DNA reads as TGTGCCAGCAGTCGGACTAGCGGGGGTGGGGGCGACGAGCAGTACTTC.

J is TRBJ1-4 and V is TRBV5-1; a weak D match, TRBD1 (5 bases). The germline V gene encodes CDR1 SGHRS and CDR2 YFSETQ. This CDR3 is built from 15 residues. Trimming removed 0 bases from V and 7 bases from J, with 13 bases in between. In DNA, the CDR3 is TGCGCCAGCAGCTTGGCCTCCAGGGCTAGTGAAAAACTGTTTTTT. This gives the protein CASSLASRASEKLFF.

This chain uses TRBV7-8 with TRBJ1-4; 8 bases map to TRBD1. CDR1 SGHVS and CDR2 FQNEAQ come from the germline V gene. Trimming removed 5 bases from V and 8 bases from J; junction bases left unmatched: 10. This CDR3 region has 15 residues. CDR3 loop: CASSATDREIEKLFF. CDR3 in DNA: TGTGCCAGCAGCGCGACGGACAGGGAGATAGAAAAACTGTTTTTT.

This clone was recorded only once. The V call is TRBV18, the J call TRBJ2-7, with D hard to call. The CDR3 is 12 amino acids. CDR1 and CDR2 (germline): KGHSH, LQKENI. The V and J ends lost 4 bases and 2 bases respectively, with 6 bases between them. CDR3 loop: CASSLIPYEQYF. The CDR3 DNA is TGTGCCAGCTCACTCATCCCCTACGAGCAGTACTTC.

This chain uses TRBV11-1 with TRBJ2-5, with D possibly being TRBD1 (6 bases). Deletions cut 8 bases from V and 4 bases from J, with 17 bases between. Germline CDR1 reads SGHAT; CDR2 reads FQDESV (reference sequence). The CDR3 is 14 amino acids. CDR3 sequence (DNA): TGTGCCAGCGGCACCCGACAGGTCCGAGAGACCCAGTACTTC. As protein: CASGTRQVRETQYF.

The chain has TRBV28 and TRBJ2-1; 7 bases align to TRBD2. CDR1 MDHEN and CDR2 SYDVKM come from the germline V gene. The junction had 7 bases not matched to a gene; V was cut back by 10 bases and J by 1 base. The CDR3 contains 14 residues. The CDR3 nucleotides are TGTGCCATACAGCGGGGTGATTCCTACAATGAGCAGTTCTTC. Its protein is CAIQRGDSYNEQFF.

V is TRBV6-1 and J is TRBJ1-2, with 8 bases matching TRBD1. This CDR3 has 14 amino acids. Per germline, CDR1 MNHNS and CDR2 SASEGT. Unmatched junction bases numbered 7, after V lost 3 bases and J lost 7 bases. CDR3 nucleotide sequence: TGTGCCAGCAGTGACGGGTCAGGGGGCACTGGCTACACCTTC. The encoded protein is CASSDGSGGTGYTF.

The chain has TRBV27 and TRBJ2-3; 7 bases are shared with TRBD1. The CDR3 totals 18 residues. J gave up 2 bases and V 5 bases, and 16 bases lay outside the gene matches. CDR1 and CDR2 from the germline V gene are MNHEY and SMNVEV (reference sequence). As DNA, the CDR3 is TGTGCCAGCAGTCAGCCCCGGACAGGTACTGGAATCACAGATACGCAGTATTTT. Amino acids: CASSQPRTGTGITDTQYF.

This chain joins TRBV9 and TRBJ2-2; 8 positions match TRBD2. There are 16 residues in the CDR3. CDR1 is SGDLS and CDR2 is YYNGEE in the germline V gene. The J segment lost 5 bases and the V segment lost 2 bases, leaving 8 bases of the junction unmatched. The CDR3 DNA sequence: TGTGCCAGCAGCGTGTCCCCACGGGGGGGAACCGGGGAGCTGTTTTTT. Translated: CASSVSPRGGTGELFF.

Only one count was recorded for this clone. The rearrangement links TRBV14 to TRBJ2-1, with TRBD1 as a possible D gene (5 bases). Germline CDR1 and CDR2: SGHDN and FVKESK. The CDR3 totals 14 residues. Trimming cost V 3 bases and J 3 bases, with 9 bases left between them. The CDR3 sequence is CASSQRQGYNEQFF. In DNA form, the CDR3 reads TGTGCCAGCAGCCAGAGGCAGGGCTACAATGAGCAGTTCTTC.